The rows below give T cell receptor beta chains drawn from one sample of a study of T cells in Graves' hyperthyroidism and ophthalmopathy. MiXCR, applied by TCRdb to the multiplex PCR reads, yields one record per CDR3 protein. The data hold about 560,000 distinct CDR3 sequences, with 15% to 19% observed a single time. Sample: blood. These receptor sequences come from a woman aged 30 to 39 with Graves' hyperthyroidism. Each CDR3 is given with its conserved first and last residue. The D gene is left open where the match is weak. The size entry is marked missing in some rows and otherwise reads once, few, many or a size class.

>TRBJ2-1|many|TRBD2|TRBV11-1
CASSLTGRVRNNEQFF
TGTGCCAGCAGCTTAACGGGGAGGGTCCGCAACAATGAGCAGTTCTTC
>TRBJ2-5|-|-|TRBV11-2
CASSLAPSLVIQETQYF
TGTGCCAGCAGCCTAGCCCCGTCACTAGTAATCCAAGAGACCCAGTACTTC
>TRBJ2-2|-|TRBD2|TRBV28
CASSLAGGPIAGELFF
TGTGCCAGCAGTTTGGCGGGAGGGCCCATAGCCGGGGAGCTGTTTTTT
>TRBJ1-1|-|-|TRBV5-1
CASSLDRASWEGAFF
TGCGCCAGCAGCTTGGATCGGGCCTCTTGGGAGGGAGCTTTCTTT
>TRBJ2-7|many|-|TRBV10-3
CATAHGPSFSSYEQYF
TGTGCCACCGCGCACGGGCCTAGCTTCAGCTCCTACGAGCAGTACTTC
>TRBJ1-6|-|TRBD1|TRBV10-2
CAAQGAVGSLVGDSPLHF
TGCGCCGCCCAGGGGGCCGTAGGATCGTTGGTGGGAGATTCACCCCTCCACTTT
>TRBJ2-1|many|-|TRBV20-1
CSAKETGRSSYNEQFF
TGCAGTGCCAAAGAAACCGGAAGGAGCTCCTACAATGAGCAGTTCTTC
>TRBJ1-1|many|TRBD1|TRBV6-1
CASSLKGGAGTEAFF
TGTGCCAGCAGCCTTAAAGGGGGCGCAGGGACTGAAGCTTTCTTT
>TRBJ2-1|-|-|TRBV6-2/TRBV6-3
CASAVHEQFF
TGTGCCAGCGCGGTTCATGAGCAGTTCTTC
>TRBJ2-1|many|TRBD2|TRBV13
CASSFATSGNNEQFF
TGTGCCAGCAGCTTCGCGACTAGCGGTAACAATGAGCAGTTCTTC
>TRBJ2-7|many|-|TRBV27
CASSSLRPTYEQYF
TGTGCCAGCAGCTCGTTGAGGCCTACCTACGAGCAGTACTTC
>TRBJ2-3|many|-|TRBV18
CASSPPGDTQYF
TGTGCCAGCTCACCACCGGGGGATACGCAGTATTTT
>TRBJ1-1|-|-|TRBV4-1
CASSHIGRANTEAFF
TGCGCCAGCAGCCACATTGGCAGGGCTAACACTGAAGCTTTCTTT
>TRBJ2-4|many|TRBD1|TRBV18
CASSPRTGRDIQYF
TGTGCCAGCTCACCTCGGACAGGTCGAGACATTCAGTACTTC
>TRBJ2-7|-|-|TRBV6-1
CASRDLDGSYEQYF
TGTGCCAGCAGAGACTTAGACGGGAGCTACGAGCAGTACTTC
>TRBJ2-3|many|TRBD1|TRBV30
CAWGQGLDTQYF
TGTGCCTGGGGACAGGGGTTAGATACGCAGTATTTT
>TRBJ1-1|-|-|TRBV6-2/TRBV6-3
CACFCEAFF
TGTGCCTGCTTCTGCGAAGCTTTCTTT
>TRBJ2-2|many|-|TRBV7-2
CASSSYGGELFF
TGTGCCAGCAGCTCATACGGCGGGGAGCTGTTTTTT
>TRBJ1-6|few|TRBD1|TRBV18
CASSSDRAPSPLHF
TGTGCCAGCTCCTCGGACAGGGCCCCATCACCCCTCCACTTT
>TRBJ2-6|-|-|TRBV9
CASSNQQVSGANVLTF
TGTGCCAGCAGCAACCAACAGGTCTCTGGGGCCAACGTCCTGACTTTC
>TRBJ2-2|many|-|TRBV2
CASSPYTGELFF
TGTGCCAGCAGCCCGTACACCGGGGAGCTGTTTTTT
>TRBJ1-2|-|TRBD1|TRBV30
CASRQGPFYGYTF
TGTGCCTCCAGACAGGGGCCTTTCTATGGCTACACCTTC
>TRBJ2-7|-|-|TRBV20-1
CSVRGAYEQYF
TGCAGTGTGCGGGGCGCCTACGAGCAGTACTTC
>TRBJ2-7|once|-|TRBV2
CASSGRRQGHPEQYF
TGTGCCAGCAGTGGCCGTCGTCAGGGTCACCCCGAGCAGTACTTC
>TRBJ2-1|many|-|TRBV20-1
CSARYSLFSYNEQFF
TGCAGTGCTAGATATAGCCTTTTCTCCTACAATGAGCAGTTCTTC
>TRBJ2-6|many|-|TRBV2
CASSFYPGANVLTF
TGTGCCAGCAGTTTTTACCCTGGGGCCAACGTCCTGACTTTC
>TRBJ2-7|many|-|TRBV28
CASSLFDRTYEQYF
TGTGCCAGCAGTTTATTCGACAGGACCTACGAGCAGTACTTC
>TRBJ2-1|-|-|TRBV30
CAWSVRGAEQFF
TGTGCCTGGAGTGTCAGGGGGGCTGAGCAGTTCTTC
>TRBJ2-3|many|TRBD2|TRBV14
CASSFSGNVDTQYF
TGTGCCAGCAGCTTTAGCGGGAACGTAGATACGCAGTATTTT
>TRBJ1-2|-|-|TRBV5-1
CASSLAKDGGYTF
TGCGCCAGCAGCTTGGCAAAGGACGGGGGCTACACCTTC
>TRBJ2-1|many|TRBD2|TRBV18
CASSPTLRGLADNEQFF
TGTGCCAGCTCACCGACCCTCCGAGGACTAGCGGACAATGAGCAGTTCTTC
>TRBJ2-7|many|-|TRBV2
CASSGRPGIYEQYF
TGTGCCAGCAGTGGGCGGCCAGGGATCTACGAGCAGTACTTC
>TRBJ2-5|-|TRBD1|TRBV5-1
CASSGLGQGRKETQYF
TGCGCCAGCAGCGGGTTGGGACAGGGGCGCAAGGAGACCCAGTACTTC
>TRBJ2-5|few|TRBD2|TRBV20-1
CSASHPGGEETQYF
TGCAGTGCTAGTCACCCCGGGGGGGAAGAGACCCAGTACTTC
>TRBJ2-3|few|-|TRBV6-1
CASSPGTQLPGLDTDTQYF
TGTGCCAGCAGCCCCGGGACTCAACTACCGGGACTCGACACAGATACGCAGTATTTT
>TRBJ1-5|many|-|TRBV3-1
CASSQQQGYQPQHF
TGTGCCAGCAGCCAACAACAGGGTTATCAGCCCCAGCATTTT
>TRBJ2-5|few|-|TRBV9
CASSAGGGETQYF
TGTGCCAGCAGCGCGGGGGGCGGGGAGACCCAGTACTTC
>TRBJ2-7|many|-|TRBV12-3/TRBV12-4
CASSLGGNEQYF
TGTGCCAGCAGTTTAGGAGGGAACGAGCAGTACTTC
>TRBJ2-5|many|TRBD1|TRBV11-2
CASSPWTGSETQYF
TGTGCCAGCAGCCCGTGGACAGGGTCGGAGACCCAGTACTTC
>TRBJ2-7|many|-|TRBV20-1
CSARVWLGGDRDEQYF
TGCAGTGCTAGAGTATGGTTGGGGGGAGATCGAGACGAGCAGTACTTC
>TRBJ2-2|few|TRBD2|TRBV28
CASSPSGNPGELFF
TGTGCCAGCAGTCCTAGCGGGAACCCCGGGGAGCTGTTTTTT
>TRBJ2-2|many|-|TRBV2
CASSETHFNTGELFF
TGTGCCAGCAGTGAAACTCACTTTAATACCGGGGAGCTGTTTTTT
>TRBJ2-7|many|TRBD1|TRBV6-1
CASSVSIGQGYEQYF
TGTGCCAGCAGTGTCAGTATAGGACAGGGGTACGAGCAGTACTTC
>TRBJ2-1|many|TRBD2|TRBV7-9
CASAASGRESQFF
TGTGCCAGCGCGGCTAGCGGGAGGGAGTCGCAGTTCTTC
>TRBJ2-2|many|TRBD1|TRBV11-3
CASSRTTGGTGELFF
TGTGCCAGCAGCCGGACGACAGGGGGGACCGGGGAGCTGTTTTTT
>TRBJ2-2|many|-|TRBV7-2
CASSLGLSNTGELFF
TGTGCCAGCAGCCTCGGACTATCGAACACCGGGGAGCTGTTTTTT
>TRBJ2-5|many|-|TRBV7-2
CASSLSVVGRGETQYF
TGTGCCAGCAGCTTAAGCGTCGTCGGCAGGGGAGAGACCCAGTACTTC
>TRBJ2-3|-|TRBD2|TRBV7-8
CASSSTVGTSGMADTQYF
TGTGCCAGCAGCTCAACGGTCGGGACTAGCGGGATGGCAGATACGCAGTATTTT
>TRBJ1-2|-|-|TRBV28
CASSLSLLPGGYTF
TGTGCCAGCAGTTTATCCCTTTTGCCGGGTGGCTACACCTTC
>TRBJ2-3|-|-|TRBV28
CASSPGATSTDTQYF
TGTGCCAGCAGTCCAGGGGCCACCTCCACAGATACGCAGTATTTT
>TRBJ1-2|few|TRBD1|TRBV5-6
CASSGYRGRITGYTF
TGTGCCAGCAGCGGCTACAGGGGGCGTATAACTGGCTACACCTTC
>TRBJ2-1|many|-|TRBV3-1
CASSQSVNEQFF
TGTGCCAGCAGCCAATCCGTGAATGAGCAGTTCTTC
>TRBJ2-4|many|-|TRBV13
CASSLGTLGLTTKNIQYF
TGTGCCAGCAGCTTAGGGACGTTGGGCCTGACAACCAAAAACATTCAGTACTTC
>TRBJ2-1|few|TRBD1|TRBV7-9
CASSFPRQGTDNEQFF
TGTGCCAGCAGCTTTCCGAGACAGGGGACCGACAATGAGCAGTTCTTC